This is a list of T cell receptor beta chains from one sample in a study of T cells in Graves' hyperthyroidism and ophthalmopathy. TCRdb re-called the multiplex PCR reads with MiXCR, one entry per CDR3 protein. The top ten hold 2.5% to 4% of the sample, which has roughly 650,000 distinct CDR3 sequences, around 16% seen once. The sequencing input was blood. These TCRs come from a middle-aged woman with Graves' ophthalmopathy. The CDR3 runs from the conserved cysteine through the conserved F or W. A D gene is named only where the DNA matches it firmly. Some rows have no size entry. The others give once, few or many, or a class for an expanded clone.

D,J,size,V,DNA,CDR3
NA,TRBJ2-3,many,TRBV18,TGTGCCAGCTCACCGGGTTACTTGAGGGATACGCAGTATTTT,CASSPGYLRDTQYF
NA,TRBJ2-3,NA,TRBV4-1,TGCGCCAGCAGCCAGGACGAGGGGTTAGGGCAGTATTTT,CASSQDEGLGQYF
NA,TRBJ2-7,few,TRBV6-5,TGTGCCAGCAGTTACTCAACAGGTCATTACTCCTACGAGCAGTACTTC,CASSYSTGHYSYEQYF
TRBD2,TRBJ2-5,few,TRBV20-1,TGCAGTGCTAAGGACAGCGGGAGGATTGAGACCCAGTACTTC,CSAKDSGRIETQYF
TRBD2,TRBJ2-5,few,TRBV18,TGTGCCAGCTCACCATCGAGACTAGCTCAAGAGACCCAGTACTTC,CASSPSRLAQETQYF
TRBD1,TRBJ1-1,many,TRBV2,TGTGCCAGCAGCGAGTTATTAACCGGGACAGGGATTACTGAAGCTTTCTTT,CASSELLTGTGITEAFF
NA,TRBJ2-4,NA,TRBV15,TGTGCCACCAGCAGATCGGGCCCAGAGTCCCTTCGAAACATTCAGTACTTC,CATSRSGPESLRNIQYF
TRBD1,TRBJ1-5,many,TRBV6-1,TGTGCCAGCACCGCCGGGACAGGGGATCAGCCCCAGCATTTT,CASTAGTGDQPQHF
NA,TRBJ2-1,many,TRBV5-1,TGTGCCAGCAGCTTAGGGCCAGACAATGAGCAGTTCTTC,CASSLGPDNEQFF
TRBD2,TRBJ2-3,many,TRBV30,TGTGCCTGGACCTACCCGGGACTAGCGAGGACAGATACGCAGTATTTT,CAWTYPGLARTDTQYF
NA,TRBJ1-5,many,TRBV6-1,TGTGCCAGCAGTTCGGACACCAGAGGCAATCAGCCCCAGCATTTT,CASSSDTRGNQPQHF
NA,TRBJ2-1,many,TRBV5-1,TGCGCCAGCAGCTCCATCCCTAGCGATGAGCAGTTCTTC,CASSSIPSDEQFF
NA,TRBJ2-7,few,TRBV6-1,TGTGCCAGCAGTGGCGGGAATAGCGGAGCCTACGAGCAGTACTTC,CASSGGNSGAYEQYF
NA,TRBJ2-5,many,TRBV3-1,TGTGCCAGCAGCCACCCCACAGGAGGCGGGGTAGAGACCCAGTACTTC,CASSHPTGGGVETQYF
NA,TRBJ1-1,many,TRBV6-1,TGTGCCAGCAGCGGACAGCTTCTGGCTGAAGCTTTCTTT,CASSGQLLAEAFF
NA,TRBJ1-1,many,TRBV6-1,TGTGCCAGCGAGGGTAGCGCTGAAGCTTTCTTT,CASEGSAEAFF
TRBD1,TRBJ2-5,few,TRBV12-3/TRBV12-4,TGTGCCAGCAGTTTACTTGGACAGGGTGGTAGGAAGACCCAGTACTTC,CASSLLGQGGRKTQYF